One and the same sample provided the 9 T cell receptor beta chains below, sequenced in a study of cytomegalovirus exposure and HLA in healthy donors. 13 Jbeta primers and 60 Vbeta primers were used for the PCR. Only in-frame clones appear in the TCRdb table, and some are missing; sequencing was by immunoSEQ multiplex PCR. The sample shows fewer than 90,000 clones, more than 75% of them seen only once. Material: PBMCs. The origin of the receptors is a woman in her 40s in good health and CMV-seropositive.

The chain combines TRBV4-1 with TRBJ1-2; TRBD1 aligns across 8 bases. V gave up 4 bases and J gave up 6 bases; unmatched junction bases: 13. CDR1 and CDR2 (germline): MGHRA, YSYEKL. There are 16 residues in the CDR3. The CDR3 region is CASSPEGAGGRNGYTF. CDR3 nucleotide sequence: TGCGCCAGCAGCCCGGAGGGGGCAGGGGGCAGAAATGGCTACACCTTC.

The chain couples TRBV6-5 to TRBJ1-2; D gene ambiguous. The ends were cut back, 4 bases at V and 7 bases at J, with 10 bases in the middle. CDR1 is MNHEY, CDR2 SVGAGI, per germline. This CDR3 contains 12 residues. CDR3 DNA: TGTGCCAGCAGTTTTGGAGGGTTTGGCTACACCTTC. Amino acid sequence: CASSFGGFGYTF.

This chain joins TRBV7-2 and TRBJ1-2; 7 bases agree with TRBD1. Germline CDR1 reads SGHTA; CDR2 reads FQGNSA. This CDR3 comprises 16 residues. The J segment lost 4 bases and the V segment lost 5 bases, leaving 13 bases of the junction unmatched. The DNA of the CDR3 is TGTGCCAGCAGCGTTGCTTCGGGACAGATTTTCTATGGCTACACCTTC. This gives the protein CASSVASGQIFYGYTF.

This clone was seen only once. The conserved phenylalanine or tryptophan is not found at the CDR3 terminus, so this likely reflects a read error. The CDR3 bases are TGTGCCATCAGTGACCCGGGTGGGGGCACTGAAGCTTTCCTT. It yields the protein CAISDPGGGTEAFL. The V gene is TRBV10-3, the J gene TRBJ1-1, with D possibly matching TRBD1 (5 bases). There are 14 residues in the CDR3. The V gene's germline CDR1 is ENHRY and CDR2 SYGVKD. The V end lost 3 bases, the J end lost 4 bases, and 12 bases lay between the germline ends.

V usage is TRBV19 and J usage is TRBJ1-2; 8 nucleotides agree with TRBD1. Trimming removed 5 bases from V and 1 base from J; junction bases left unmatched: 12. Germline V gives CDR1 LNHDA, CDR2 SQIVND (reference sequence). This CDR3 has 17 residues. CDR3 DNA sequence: TGTGCCAGTAGTCAAGTTGGGACAGGACCGATTAACTATGGCTACACCTTC. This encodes CASSQVGTGPINYGYTF.

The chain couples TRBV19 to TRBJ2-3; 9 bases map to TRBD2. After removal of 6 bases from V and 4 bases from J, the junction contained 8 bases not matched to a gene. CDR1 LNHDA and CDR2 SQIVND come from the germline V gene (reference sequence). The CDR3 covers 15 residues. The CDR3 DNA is TGTGCCAGTAGCATTAGCGGGAGAGAGTCAGATACGCAGTATTTT. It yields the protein CASSISGRESDTQYF.

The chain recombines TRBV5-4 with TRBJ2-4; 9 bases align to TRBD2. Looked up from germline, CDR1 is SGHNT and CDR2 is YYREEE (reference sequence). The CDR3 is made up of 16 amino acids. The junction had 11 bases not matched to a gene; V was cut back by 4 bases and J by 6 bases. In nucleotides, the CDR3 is TGTGCCAGCAGCGTCGGGACTAGCTTTTCCGGAAACATTCAGTACTTC. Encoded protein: CASSVGTSFSGNIQYF.

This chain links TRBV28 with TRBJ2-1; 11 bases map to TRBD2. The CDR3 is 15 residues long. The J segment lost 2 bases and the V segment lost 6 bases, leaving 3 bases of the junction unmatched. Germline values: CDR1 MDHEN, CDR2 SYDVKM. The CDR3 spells CASSLGLAAYNEQFF. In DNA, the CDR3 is TGTGCCAGCAGCCTGGGACTAGCGGCCTACAATGAGCAGTTCTTC.

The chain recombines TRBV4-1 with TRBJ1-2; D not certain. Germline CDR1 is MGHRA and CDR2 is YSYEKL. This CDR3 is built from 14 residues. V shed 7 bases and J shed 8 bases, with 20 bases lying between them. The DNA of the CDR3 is TGCGCCAGCAAATGGGAGGCCGGTACGGTCGGCTACACCTTC. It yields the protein CASKWEAGTVGYTF.